This TCR beta chain was sequenced for a study of blood T cells in healthy people across ages. About this clonotype itself: No antigen is known for it.

For the second PCR, which ran for about 6 to 11 cycles, a sample-barcoded 5' primer and a J-beta primer mix were used. MiXCR, run by TCRdb on the 5' RACE reads, gives a single entry per CDR3 protein. Of roughly 1.9 million distinct CDR3 sequences detected, about 39% appear once; the ten largest clones hold 23%. The V segment lost 4 bases and the J segment 1 base; nucleotides outside the gene matches: 14. Germline assignment: CDR1 SGHTA and CDR2 FQGNSA. This CDR3 is built from 18 residues. Study-wide points: Diversity figures derived from one million T cells were judged to underestimate the true value.

The rearrangement joins TRBV7-2 to TRBJ1-2, with 8 bases lining up with TRBD1. The specimen was blood. The clonotype comes from a human donor in good health. CDR3 DNA: TGTGCCAGCAGCTCCATCCGGGACAGGCCTCCTTTTAACTATGGCTACACCTTC. Its translation: CASSSIRDRPPFNYGYTF.